This paragraph reports one T cell receptor beta chain. Its specificity is not known. The sample belongs to a study of T cell responses to AZD1222 COVID-19 vaccine. Points from the study as a whole: CD4 TCRs covered the whole spike, strongest at regions 160-218 and 743-854. Baseline antibody screening turned up just a handful of seropositive AZD1222 recipients.

Here immunoSEQ multiplex PCR was the method, and the copy in TCRdb shows in-frame clones only, minus some. The data show 85,000 or so clones, 75% to 95% seen once. The sequence came from an adult who received the AZD1222 COVID-19 vaccine. The specimen comprised peripheral blood, sampled 28 days after the second AZD1222 dose.

The CDR3: CASTPDRIYGYTF. The CDR3 DNA is TGTGCCAGCACCCCGGACAGGATCTATGGCTACACCTTC. The V and J genes are TRBV6-2 or TRBV6-3 and TRBJ1-2; 7 positions agree with TRBD1. V shed 7 bases, J shed 4 bases, and the junction held 6 bases outside the gene matches. There are 13 residues in the CDR3. Germline V gene data show CDR1 as MNHEY and CDR2 as SVGEGT.